This is a list of T cell receptor beta chains from one sample in a study of blood T cell repertoires in COVID-19. The table came from immunoSEQ multiplex PCR; TCRdb's copy has only in-frame clones and leaves some out. Of about 200,000 clones in the sample, roughly three quarters were seen once. The specimen sequenced was PBMCs or T cells enriched from blood (not recorded which). These receptors all come from a woman in her forties or fifties with acute COVID-19. Each CDR3 is given with its conserved first and last residue.

V gene	J gene	CDR3 protein
TRBV28	TRBJ2-5	CASSSGQGGFDGTQYF
TRBV10-1	TRBJ1-5	CAIKQEGSNQPQHF
TRBV10-1	TRBJ2-1	CASSAVGDSRSYNEQFF
TRBV28	TRBJ2-5	CASSFEAGVQETQYF
TRBV28	TRBJ1-2	CASHPSRQVPLLQGYTF
TRBV13	TRBJ2-2	CASSGPGLAGEDTGELFF
TRBV7-2	TRBJ2-5	CASSTAGTIGTQYF
TRBV6-1	TRBJ2-5	CASSDQGYRGPKTQYF
TRBV11-3	TRBJ2-1	CASSSQTSGIEEQFF
TRBV5-1	TRBJ2-2	CASSLGDLRGGELFF
TRBV7-6	TRBJ1-5	CASSPIGGGQPQHF
TRBV10-2	TRBJ1-4	CASRQAYNEKLFF
TRBV18	TRBJ1-5	CASSMVQASNQPQHF
TRBV7-2	TRBJ1-2	CASSRRQGAVGYTF
TRBV5-4	TRBJ1-5	CASSLDPDQPQHF
TRBV7-6	TRBJ1-4	CASSLGQANEKLFF
TRBV5-8	TRBJ1-2	CASSPVSYYGYTF
TRBV19	TRBJ2-2	CASSRQPNTGELFF
TRBV2	TRBJ1-1	CASRERQGVMNTEAFF
TRBV28	TRBJ1-2	CASSPRTVLGYTF
TRBV19	TRBJ1-2	CASSLRTGVNHNYGYTF
TRBV6-4	TRBJ2-1	CASREGLALNNEQFF
TRBV30	TRBJ1-5	CAWSFTGSNQPQHF
TRBV6-5	TRBJ2-5	CASSLTGTEETQYF
TRBV3-1/TRBV3-2	TRBJ1-1	CASSQDLAGPNTEAFF
TRBV6-2/TRBV6-3	TRBJ1-3	CASSDRLSRGNTIYF